One sample yielded the 22 T cell receptor beta chains listed below, sequenced in a study of T cell responses to AZD1222 COVID-19 vaccine (dated by TCRdb to the early 2020s). Interpreted using the paper, the time point label stands for: about 28 days (+/-7) after the second vaccine dose. Preparation of the library involved the immunoSEQ multiplex PCR assay. Not all clones reach the TCRdb copy of this immuneACCESS table, which keeps in-frame sequences only. Checked studies attribute under half of the gap to unresolved V genes and leave the rest unexplained. The sample table holds some 180,000 clones, of which around 90% were seen once. Over 1% of the sample comes from the top ten. Sequencing was performed on peripheral blood, taken 28 days after the second AZD1222 dose. The source is an adult who received the AZD1222 COVID-19 vaccine.

The rearrangement joins TRBV27 to TRBJ1-2, with TRBD1 matching 7 bases. With 7 bases clipped from V and 5 bases from J, the junction kept 7 bases outside the gene matches. Germline lookup yields CDR1 MNHEY and CDR2 SMNVEV (reference sequence). The CDR3 runs 13 residues. CDR3 protein: CASIQRDSYGYTF. CDR3 in DNA: TGTGCCAGCATCCAGCGGGACAGTTATGGCTACACCTTC.

CDR3 coding DNA: TGTGCCAGTAGTATGGCCACGGGGGGCACCGGGGAGCTGTTTTTT. Amino acids: CASSMATGGTGELFF. The chain carries TRBV19 and TRBJ2-2; 7 bases are shared with TRBD2. V was pared by 3 bases and J by 4 bases, with 5 bases of the junction left unmatched. The CDR3 consists of 15 residues. Germline loops: CDR1 LNHDA, CDR2 SQIVND (reference sequence).

The rearrangement links TRBV18 to TRBJ2-5; TRBD1 or TRBD2 may be the D gene (5 bases each). CDR1 is KGHSH and CDR2 is LQKENI in the germline V gene. The CDR3 is made up of 19 amino acids. V was shortened by 0 bases and J by 2 bases, with 22 bases between the two germline ends. CDR3 loop: CASSPPNRLASWGQETQYF. The CDR3 DNA is TGTGCCAGCTCACCACCGAACAGGCTAGCCTCATGGGGGCAAGAGACCCAGTACTTC.

V is TRBV4-3 and J is TRBJ2-1, with D possibly matching TRBD2 (6 bases). Germline V CDR1 and CDR2: LGHNA, YSLEER. Trimming shortened V by 2 bases and J by 8 bases, and 22 bases separated the two germline ends. This CDR3 comprises 17 residues. The CDR3 DNA reads TGCGCCAGCAGCCAAACCCTGGGGCGGGGCCTTCTCCATGAGCAGTTCTTC. As protein: CASSQTLGRGLLHEQFF.

This clone appeared a few times. The chain couples TRBV25-1 to TRBJ2-7; 9 bases agree with TRBD1. The CDR3 totals 15 residues. Germline V CDR1 and CDR2: MGHDK, SYGVNS. Losses at the gene ends were 5 bases for V and 1 base for J; bases not matched to a gene: 6. CDR3 in DNA: TGTGCCAGCAGTCCACAGGGGGCGCGATCCTACGAGCAGTACTTC. This codes for CASSPQGARSYEQYF.

A few counts support this clone. The chain joins TRBV2 to TRBJ2-7; 10 nucleotides line up with TRBD2. Germline V lookup: CDR1 SNHLY, CDR2 FYNNEI. V shed 10 bases and J 3 bases; nucleotides not matched to a gene: 6. This CDR3 contains 13 residues. CDR3 bases: TGTGCCAACGAACTAGCGGGGAGCTACGAGCAGTACTTC. Residues: CANELAGSYEQYF.

This clone showed up just once. The chain uses TRBV4-2 and TRBJ2-1; D might be TRBD2 (6 bases). CDR1 and CDR2 from the germline V gene are LGHNA and YNFKEQ. The V gene lost 0 bases and the J gene lost 4 bases, with 16 bases spanning the gap. The CDR3 sequence is 17 residues long. This CDR3 is CASSQEGSSVLYNEQFF. As DNA, the CDR3 is TGTGCCAGCAGCCAAGAGGGGTCTAGCGTACTATACAATGAGCAGTTCTTC.

This chain connects TRBV6-1 to TRBJ1-5; D may be TRBD1 (5 bases). Per the germline V gene, CDR1 is MNHNS and CDR2 is SASEGT. This CDR3 has 14 residues. Trimming pared 1 base from V and 7 bases from J, leaving 11 bases between. The CDR3 sequence: CASSEGVGGQPQHF. The CDR3 nucleotides are TGTGCCAGCAGTGAAGGAGTGGGGGGGCAGCCCCAGCATTTT.

This chain uses TRBV9 with TRBJ1-1, with D maybe TRBD1 (5 bases). Trimming took 3 bases from V and 1 from J, leaving 10 bases between them. The CDR3 runs 14 residues. CDR1 SGDLS and CDR2 YYNGEE come from the germline V gene. CDR3 DNA: TGTGCCAGCAGCGCGGGGGTTGCGAACACTGAAGCTTTCTTT. Protein sequence: CASSAGVANTEAFF.

The rearrangement links TRBV6-1 to TRBJ2-5, with 13 nucleotides matching TRBD2. The CDR3 consists of 17 residues. The V segment lost 5 bases and the J segment 5 bases; nucleotides outside the gene matches: 11. Per germline, CDR1 MNHNS and CDR2 SASEGT. The CDR3 coding sequence is TGTGCCAGCAGTAAAGGGACTAGCGGGGAGTGGGGGGAGACCCAGTACTTC. Translation gives CASSKGTSGEWGETQYF.

This rearrangement joins TRBV3-1 (or the pseudogene TRBV3-2) to TRBJ1-1; 8 bases are shared with TRBD1. Germline CDR1 reads LGHDT; CDR2 reads YNNKEL (reference sequence). Germline trimming cut 4 bases from V and 6 bases from J; bases unmatched to any gene: 4. The CDR3 totals 13 residues. The CDR3 region has the DNA TGTGCCAGCAGCCGGACAGGGAGGGCTGAAGCTTTCTTT. This translates into CASSRTGRAEAFF.

V and J are TRBV27 and TRBJ2-5; 11 bases align to TRBD2. Germline V gene sequence: CDR1 MNHEY, CDR2 SMNVEV (reference sequence). J gave up 7 bases and V 3 bases, and 7 bases lay outside the gene matches. This CDR3 contains 15 residues. The CDR3: CASSLASGGYGTQYF. In nucleotides, the CDR3 is TGTGCCAGCAGTTTGGCTAGCGGGGGGTACGGGACCCAGTACTTC.

The chain joins TRBV9 to TRBJ2-3; D is unresolved. Germline V CDR1 and CDR2: SGDLS, YYNGEE. The V end was cut by 4 bases, the J end by 0 bases, with 15 bases between. The CDR3 has 16 amino acids. The CDR3 protein is CASSPQTSTSTDTQYF. CDR3 DNA sequence: TGTGCCAGCAGCCCTCAGACATCGACTAGCACAGATACGCAGTATTTT.

The rearrangement uses TRBV7-9 and TRBJ1-1, with D possibly TRBD1 on 6 matching bases. Trimming cost V 5 bases and J 1 base, with 11 bases left between them. From germline, CDR1 is SEHNR and CDR2 FQNEAQ (reference sequence). This CDR3 comprises 14 residues. CDR3 DNA: TGTGCCAGCAGCAACCGACAGGAGAACACTGAAGCTTTCTTT. It yields the protein CASSNRQENTEAFF.

This chain uses TRBV27 with TRBJ1-4; D is unresolved. The CDR3 spans 17 residues. From germline, CDR1 is MNHEY and CDR2 SMNVEV (reference sequence). Trimming removed 3 bases from V and 0 bases from J, with 14 bases in between. Here the CDR3 reads CASSFGYSIPTNEKLFF. DNA of the CDR3: TGTGCCAGCAGTTTTGGTTACAGCATCCCAACTAATGAAAAACTGTTTTTT.

The rearrangement links TRBV15 to TRBJ1-1; D gene unclear. Germline CDR1 and CDR2: LNHNV and YYDKDF (reference sequence). The CDR3 is 13 residues long. The V end was cut by 8 bases, the J end by 3 bases, with 13 bases between. The CDR3: CATARGVDTEAFF. The CDR3 region has the DNA TGTGCCACCGCCCGTGGGGTGGACACTGAAGCTTTCTTT.

The J gene is TRBJ2-7, the V gene TRBV5-4; D gene unclear. The CDR3 extends over 14 amino acids. Germline assignment: CDR1 SGHNT and CDR2 YYREEE (reference sequence). Trimming cost V 0 bases and J 2 bases, with 9 bases left between them. CDR3 sequence: CASSLAGRTYEQYF. In DNA, the CDR3 is TGTGCCAGCAGCTTGGCCGGCAGAACCTACGAGCAGTACTTC.

The chain combines TRBV18 with TRBJ1-1; no definite D call. With 6 bases removed from V and 0 bases from J, the gap between germline ends came to 17 bases. Germline assignment: CDR1 KGHSH and CDR2 LQKENI. This CDR3 region has 16 residues. DNA of the CDR3: TGTGCCAGCTCTACCACGGCTAAACCTATGAACACTGAAGCTTTCTTT. Translating it yields CASSTTAKPMNTEAFF.

The chain joins TRBV7-8 to TRBJ2-2, with 11 bases identical to TRBD1. Germline values: CDR1 SGHVS, CDR2 FQNEAQ. The CDR3 loop spans 16 amino acids. Trimming at V came to 4 bases and at J to 4 bases, leaving 5 bases not matched to a gene. The CDR3 here is CASSSGQGAFTGELFF. The CDR3 nucleotides are TGTGCCAGCAGCTCTGGACAGGGGGCCTTCACCGGGGAGCTGTTTTTT. The whole variable domain, remainder taken from reference TRBV7-8 and TRBJ2-2, is GAGVSQSPRYKVAKRGQDVALRCDPISGHVSLFWYQQALGQGPEFLTYFQNEAQLDKSGLPSDRFFAERPEGSVSTLKIQRTQQEDSAVYLCASSSGQGAFTGELFFGEGSRLTVL.

J is TRBJ2-5 and V is TRBV7-6, with D perhaps matching TRBD2 (5 bases). Germline loops: CDR1 SGHVS, CDR2 FNYEAQ. The CDR3 runs to 17 residues. Trimming took 1 base from V and 1 from J, leaving 16 bases between them. This chain's CDR3 is CASSLDPLTGFQETQYF. In DNA form, the CDR3 reads TGTGCCAGCAGCTTAGACCCCCTGACGGGGTTCCAAGAGACCCAGTACTTC. Based on the CDR3 plus reference TRBV7-6 and TRBJ2-5, the full variable domain is GAGVSQSPRYKVTKRGQDVALRCDPISGHVSLYWYRQALGQGPEFLTYFNYEAQQDKSGLPNDRFSAERPEGSISTLTIQRTEQRDSAMYRCASSLDPLTGFQETQYFGPGTRLLVL.

In its sample, this clone was seen once. The V gene is TRBV3-1 (or the pseudogene TRBV3-2), the J gene TRBJ1-2; 8 bases fit TRBD1. Germline V CDR1 and CDR2: LGHDT, YNNKEL (reference sequence). This CDR3 region has 15 residues. V lost 3 bases, J lost 8 bases, and 11 bases stayed unmatched. CDR3 region: CASSQVTGGLGGYTF. CDR3 coding DNA: TGTGCCAGCAGCCAGGTTACAGGGGGATTGGGAGGCTACACCTTC.

CDR3 nucleotide sequence: TGCGCCAGCAAACAAGAGGGAAGCGACATGAACACTGAAGCTTTCTTT. Translation: CASKQEGSDMNTEAFF. The chain links TRBV5-1 to TRBJ1-1, with no clear D. Looked up from germline, CDR1 is SGHRS and CDR2 is YFSETQ. CDR3 length: 16 amino acids. Trimming removed 6 bases from V and 0 bases from J, with 18 bases in between.